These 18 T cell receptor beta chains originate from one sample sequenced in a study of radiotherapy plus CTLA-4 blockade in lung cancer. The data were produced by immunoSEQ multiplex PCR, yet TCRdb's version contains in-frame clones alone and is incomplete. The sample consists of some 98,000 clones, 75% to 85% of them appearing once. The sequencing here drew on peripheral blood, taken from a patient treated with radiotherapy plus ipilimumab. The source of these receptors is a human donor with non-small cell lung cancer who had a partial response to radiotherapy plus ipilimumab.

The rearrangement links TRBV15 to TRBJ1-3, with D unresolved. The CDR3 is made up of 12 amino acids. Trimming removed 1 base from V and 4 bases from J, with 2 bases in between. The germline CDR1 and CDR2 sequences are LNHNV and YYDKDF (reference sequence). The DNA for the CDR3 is TGTGCCACCAGCAGAGCGGGAAACACCATATATTTT. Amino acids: CATSRAGNTIYF.

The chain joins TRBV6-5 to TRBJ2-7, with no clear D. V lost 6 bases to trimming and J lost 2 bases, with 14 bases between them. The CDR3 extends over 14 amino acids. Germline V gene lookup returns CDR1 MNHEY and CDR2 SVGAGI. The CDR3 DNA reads TGTGCCAGCAGGAGCCACGGGTCCCCCTACGAGCAGTACTTC. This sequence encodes CASRSHGSPYEQYF.

CDR3 sequence reads: CASSLRGAASGLTLYEQYF. The CDR3 DNA is TGTGCCAGCAGCTTGAGGGGCGCGGCTAGCGGGTTGACCCTCTACGAGCAGTACTTC. The J gene is TRBJ2-7, the V gene TRBV5-6, with TRBD2 matching over 8 bases. CDR3 size: 19 residues. CDR1 is SGHDT and CDR2 is YYEEEE in the germline V gene. V trimming: 1 base; J trimming: 3 bases; junction bases outside the gene matches: 18.

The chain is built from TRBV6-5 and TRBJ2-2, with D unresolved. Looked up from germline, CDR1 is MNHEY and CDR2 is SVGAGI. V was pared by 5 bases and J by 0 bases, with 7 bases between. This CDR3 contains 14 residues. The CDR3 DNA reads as TGTGCCAGCAGTGCTCACTCGAACACCGGGGAGCTGTTTTTT. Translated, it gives CASSAHSNTGELFF.

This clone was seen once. CDR3 residues: CASSLRVREGADTQYF. The CDR3 DNA sequence: TGCGCCAGCAGCTTGAGGGTGAGAGAGGGGGCAGATACGCAGTATTTT. The rearrangement uses TRBV5-1 and TRBJ2-3; D possibly corresponds to TRBD1 (6 bases). V was trimmed by 1 base and J by 4 bases, leaving 16 bases between them. This CDR3 has 16 residues. Per germline, CDR1 SGHRS and CDR2 YFSETQ.

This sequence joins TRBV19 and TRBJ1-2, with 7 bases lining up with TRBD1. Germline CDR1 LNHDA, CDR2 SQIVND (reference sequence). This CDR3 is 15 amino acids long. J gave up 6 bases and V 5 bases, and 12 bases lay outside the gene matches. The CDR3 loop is CASSPLQGGADGYTF. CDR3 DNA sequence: TGTGCCAGTAGTCCCCTCCAGGGGGGCGCTGATGGCTACACCTTC.

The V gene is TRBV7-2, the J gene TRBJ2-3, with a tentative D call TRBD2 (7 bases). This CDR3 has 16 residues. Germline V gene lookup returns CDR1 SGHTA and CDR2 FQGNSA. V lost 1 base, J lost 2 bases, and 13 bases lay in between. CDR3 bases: TGTGCCAGCAGCTTAGTGGGGGGGGCGTCCACAGATACGCAGTATTTT. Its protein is CASSLVGGASTDTQYF.

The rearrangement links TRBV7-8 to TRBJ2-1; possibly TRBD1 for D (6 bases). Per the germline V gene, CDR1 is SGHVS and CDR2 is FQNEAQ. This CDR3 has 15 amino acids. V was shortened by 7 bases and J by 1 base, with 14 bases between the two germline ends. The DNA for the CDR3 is TGTGCCAGCATCCAAGGACAGCCATCCTACAATGAGCAGTTCTTC. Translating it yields CASIQGQPSYNEQFF.

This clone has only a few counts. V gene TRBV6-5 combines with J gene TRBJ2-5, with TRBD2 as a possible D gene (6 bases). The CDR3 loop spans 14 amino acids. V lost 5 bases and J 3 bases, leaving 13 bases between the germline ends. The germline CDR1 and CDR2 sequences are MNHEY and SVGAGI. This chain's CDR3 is CASSEGTSKETQYF. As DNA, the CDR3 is TGTGCCAGCAGTGAAGGAACTAGCAAAGAGACCCAGTACTTC.

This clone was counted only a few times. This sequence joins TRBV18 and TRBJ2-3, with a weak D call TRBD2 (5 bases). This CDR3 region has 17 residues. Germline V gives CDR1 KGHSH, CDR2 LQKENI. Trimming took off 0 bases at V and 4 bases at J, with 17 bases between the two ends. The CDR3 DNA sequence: TGTGCCAGCTCACCACCCCGAAGGCGCGGGTTAGCAGATACGCAGTATTTT. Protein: CASSPPRRRGLADTQYF.

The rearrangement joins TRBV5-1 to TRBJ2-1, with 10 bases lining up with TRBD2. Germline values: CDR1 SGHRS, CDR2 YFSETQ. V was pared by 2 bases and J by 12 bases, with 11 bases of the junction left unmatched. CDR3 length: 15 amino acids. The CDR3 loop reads CASSFQREGVPRQFF. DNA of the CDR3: TGCGCCAGCAGCTTCCAGCGGGAGGGCGTCCCGCGGCAGTTCTTC.

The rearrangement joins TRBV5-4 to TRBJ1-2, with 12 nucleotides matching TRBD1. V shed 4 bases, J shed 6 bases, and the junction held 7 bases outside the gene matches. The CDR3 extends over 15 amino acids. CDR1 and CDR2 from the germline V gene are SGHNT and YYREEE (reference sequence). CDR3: CASSLGDRGLDGYTF. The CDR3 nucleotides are TGTGCCAGCAGCCTTGGGGACAGGGGGCTGGATGGCTACACCTTC.

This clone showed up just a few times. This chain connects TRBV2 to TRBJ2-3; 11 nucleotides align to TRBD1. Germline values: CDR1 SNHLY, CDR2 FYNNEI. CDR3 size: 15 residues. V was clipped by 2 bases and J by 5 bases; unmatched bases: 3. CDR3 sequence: CASSEMGQGGDTQYF. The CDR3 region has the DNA TGTGCCAGCAGTGAAATGGGACAGGGGGGAGATACGCAGTATTTT. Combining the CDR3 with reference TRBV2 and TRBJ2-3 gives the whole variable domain EPEVTQTPSHQVTQMGQEVILRCVPISNHLYFYWYRQILGQKVEFLVSFYNNEISEKSEIFDDQFSVERPDGSNFTLKIRSTKLEDSAMYFCASSEMGQGGDTQYFGPGTRLTVL.

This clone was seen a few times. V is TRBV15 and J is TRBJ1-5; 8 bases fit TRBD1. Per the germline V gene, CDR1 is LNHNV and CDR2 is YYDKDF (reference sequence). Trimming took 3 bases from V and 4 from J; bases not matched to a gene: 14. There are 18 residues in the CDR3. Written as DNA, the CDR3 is TGTGCCACCAGCAGTGATCTAAATGGGACAGGAAGAAATCAGCCCCAGCATTTT. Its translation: CATSSDLNGTGRNQPQHF. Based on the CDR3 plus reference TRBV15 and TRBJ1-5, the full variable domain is DAMVIQNPRYQVTQFGKPVTLSCSQTLNHNVMYWYQQKSSQAPKLLFHYYDKDFNNEADTPDNFQSRRPNTSFCFLDIRSPGLGDTAMYLCATSSDLNGTGRNQPQHFGDGTRLSIL.

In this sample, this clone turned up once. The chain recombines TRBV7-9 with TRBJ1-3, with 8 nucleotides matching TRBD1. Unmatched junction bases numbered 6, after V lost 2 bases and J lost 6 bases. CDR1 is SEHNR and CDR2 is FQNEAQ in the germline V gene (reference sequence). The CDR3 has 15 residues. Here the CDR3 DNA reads TGTGCCAGCAGCTTAAGTCAGGGGGCAGAAAACACCATATATTTT. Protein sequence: CASSLSQGAENTIYF. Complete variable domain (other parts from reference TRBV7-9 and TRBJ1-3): DTGVSQNPRHKITKRGQNVTFRCDPISEHNRLYWYRQTLGQGPEFLTYFQNEAQLEKSRLLSDRFSAERPKGSFSTLEIQRTEQGDSAMYLCASSLSQGAENTIYFGEGSWLTVV.

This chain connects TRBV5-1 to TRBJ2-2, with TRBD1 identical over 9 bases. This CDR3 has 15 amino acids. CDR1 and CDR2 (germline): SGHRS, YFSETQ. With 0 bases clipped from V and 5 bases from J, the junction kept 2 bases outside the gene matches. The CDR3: CASSLGTGVTGELFF. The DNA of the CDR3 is TGCGCCAGCAGCTTGGGGACAGGGGTTACCGGGGAGCTGTTTTTT.

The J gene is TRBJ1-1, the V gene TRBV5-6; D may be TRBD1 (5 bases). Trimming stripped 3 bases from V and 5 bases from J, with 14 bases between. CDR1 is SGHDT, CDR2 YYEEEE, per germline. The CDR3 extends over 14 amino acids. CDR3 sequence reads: CASSWGFAGTEAFF. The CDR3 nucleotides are TGTGCCAGCAGCTGGGGGTTTGCGGGAACTGAAGCTTTCTTT.

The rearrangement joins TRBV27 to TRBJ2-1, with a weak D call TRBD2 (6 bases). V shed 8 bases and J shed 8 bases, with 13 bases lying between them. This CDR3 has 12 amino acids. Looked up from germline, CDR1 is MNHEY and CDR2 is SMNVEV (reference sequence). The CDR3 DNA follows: TGTGCCAGCGGACCGGGGGACCATGAGCAGTTCTTC. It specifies CASGPGDHEQFF.